Listed below are T cell receptor beta chains from one sample, sequenced in a study of chemoradiotherapy in HPV16-positive cancers. Some clones are missing from TCRdb's copy, which holds only in-frame ones; the method was immunoSEQ multiplex PCR. In the table there are some 350 clones, 75% to 90% of which are singletons. The source was tumor tissue, collected from a patient who underwent chemoradiotherapy. These receptors were collected from a human donor with HPV-associated anogenital cancer. Both conserved end residues are part of each CDR3. D genes are given only for firm matches. Clone size is shown for a subset of rows, as once, few, many or a class of expanded clone.

V	size	D	J	DNA	CDR3
TRBV5-1	-	TRBD1	TRBJ1-2	TGCGCCAGCAGCATCGGACAGGGCTATGGCTACACCTTC	CASSIGQGYGYTF
TRBV14	-	TRBD1	TRBJ1-2	TGTGCCAGCAGCCCCAGGACAGGGGGCAATGGCTACACCTTC	CASSPRTGGNGYTF
TRBV4-3	-	-	TRBJ1-4	TGCGCCAGCAGCCAATGGTTTAAGGGCGCAACTAATGAAAAACTGTTTTTT	CASSQWFKGATNEKLFF
TRBV4-3	-	TRBD1	TRBJ2-3	TGCGCCAGCAGTCCCGGGACAGGGGAACAAACAGATACGCAGTATTTT	CASSPGTGEQTDTQYF
TRBV7-2	once	TRBD2	TRBJ2-4	TGTGCCAGCAGCCCTCATAGCGGGAGTGGGGACATTCAGTACTTC	CASSPHSGSGDIQYF
TRBV18	once	-	TRBJ1-2	TGTGCCAGCTCACCACAGGAAAGAGGGGGCTACACCTTC	CASSPQERGGYTF
TRBV5-1	-	-	TRBJ2-7	TGCGCCAGCAGCCCAACAGGGTTGTACGAGCAGTACTTC	CASSPTGLYEQYF
TRBV11-2	-	-	TRBJ2-5	TGTGCCAGCAGCCTCCAGGGGGGGCTGCAAGAGACCCAGTACTTC	CASSLQGGLQETQYF
TRBV5-1	-	-	TRBJ1-2	TGCGCCAGCAGCTTGTCAGGTTCCACTAACTATGGCTACACCTTC	CASSLSGSTNYGYTF
TRBV7-2	-	-	TRBJ2-1	TGTGCCAGCAGCCCCGGACACAATGAGCAGTTCTTC	CASSPGHNEQFF
TRBV18	-	TRBD1	TRBJ1-2	TGTGCCAGCTCACCCCTCGACAGGGTCGGCGGCTACACCTTC	CASSPLDRVGGYTF
TRBV4-3	-	TRBD1	TRBJ2-5	TGCGCCAGCTCCACCCTACAGGGGGGTGAGCAGTACTTC	CASSTLQGGEQYF
TRBV28	few	-	TRBJ1-1	TGTGCCAGCAGTCGACAGGCAGAAGCTTTCTTT	CASSRQAEAFF
TRBV6-5	-	-	TRBJ1-1	TGTGCCAGCAATCCGATGGGGGGTTTCGAAGCTTTCTTT	CASNPMGGFEAFF
TRBV4-3	-	TRBD2	TRBJ2-3	TGCGCCAGCAGCCAAAGGGCTAGCGGGAGTGATACGCAGTATTTT	CASSQRASGSDTQYF
TRBV10-1	once	TRBD1	TRBJ1-6	TGCGCCAGCCTCCAGAGACAGGGGGTCCTATTCTATAATTCACCCCTCCACTTT	CASLQRQGVLFYNSPLHF
TRBV30	-	-	TRBJ1-3	TGTGCCTACACAGGGTTTTCTGGAAACACCATATATTTT	CAYTGFSGNTIYF
TRBV6-4	-	-	TRBJ2-2	TGTGCCAGCAGTGAACAATCGAACACCGGGGAGCTGTTTTTT	CASSEQSNTGELFF
TRBV14	-	-	TRBJ2-1	TGTGCCAGCAGCCCTGAGGTGGTGATTCGGAATGAGCAGTTCTTC	CASSPEVVIRNEQFF
TRBV12-5	-	TRBD2	TRBJ2-3	TGTGCTAGTGGTCCCCCCGGACTAGTAGGGGCAGATACGCAGTATTTT	CASGPPGLVGADTQYF
TRBV2	-	-	TRBJ2-3	TGTGCCAGCAGAAGGGAGTCAGATACGCAGTATTTT	CASRRESDTQYF
TRBV30	-	-	TRBJ1-2	TGTGCCTGGAGTGTAGGATCCCACTATGGCTACACCTTC	CAWSVGSHYGYTF
TRBV6-5	-	-	TRBJ1-1	TGTGCCAGCAGAGAAACTCCCAGCTCTGAAGCTTTCTTT	CASRETPSSEAFF
TRBV5-8	-	-	TRBJ2-7	TGTGCCACAGCGGGCAGTTCCTACGAGCAGTACTTC	CATAGSSYEQYF
TRBV19	-	TRBD1	TRBJ2-5	TGTGCCAGTAGTACAGGGGGAATACAAGAGACCCAGTACTTC	CASSTGGIQETQYF
TRBV7-2	-	-	TRBJ2-2	TGTGCCAGCAGCTTAGTTGGCTCGTCCCCAACGAACACCGGGGAGCTGTTTTTT	CASSLVGSSPTNTGELFF
TRBV1	-	-	TRBJ2-6	TGCACCAGCCAAAGTCGGGCCAACGTCCTGACTTTC	CTSQSRANVLTF
TRBV10-2	-	-	TRBJ1-6	TGCGCCAGCAGTGAGTCGGGGGCATTCTCGAATTCACCCCTCCACTTT	CASSESGAFSNSPLHF
TRBV29-1	-	-	TRBJ2-1	TGCAGCCCACAAAATAACAATGAGCAGTTCTTC	CSPQNNNEQFF
TRBV19	-	TRBD1	TRBJ2-6	TGTGCCACTCGGACAGGTTGGAGCTCTGGGGCCAACGTCCTGACTTTC	CATRTGWSSGANVLTF
TRBV9	-	-	TRBJ1-1	TGTGCCAGCAGCCCCAGGAGAATGAACACTGAAGCTTTCTTT	CASSPRRMNTEAFF
TRBV6-4	-	-	TRBJ1-2	TGTGCCAGCCTCGAGGATCCTAACTATGGCTACACCTTC	CASLEDPNYGYTF
TRBV7-2	-	TRBD2	TRBJ2-3	TGTGCCAGCAGCTTAGGGTTTGTGGCGGGGGGCCCCGGCACAGATACGCAGTATTTT	CASSLGFVAGGPGTDTQYF
TRBV2	-	TRBD2	TRBJ2-1	TGTGCCAGCAGTGCCGGGACTAGCTTCAATGAGCAGTTCTTC	CASSAGTSFNEQFF
TRBV6-5	-	-	TRBJ1-5	TGTGCCAGCAGTTATCAGGAGAATCAGCCCCAGCATTTT	CASSYQENQPQHF
TRBV28	-	TRBD1	TRBJ1-2	TGTGCCAGCAGGACAGGGAATGGCTACACCTTC	CASRTGNGYTF
TRBV5-4	-	-	TRBJ2-5	TGTGCCAGCAGCCGTACCGGGAGAAAAGAGACCCAGTACTTC	CASSRTGRKETQYF
TRBV6-5	few	-	TRBJ2-1	TGTGCCAGCGGCGGGGAGGGGGCCTACAATGAGCAGTTCTTC	CASGGEGAYNEQFF
TRBV2	-	-	TRBJ2-2	TGTGCCAGCAACGAGATTAGGGACACCGGGGAGCTGTTTTTT	CASNEIRDTGELFF
TRBV7-8	-	-	TRBJ1-1	TGTGCCAGCAGCTCACGAAGACGGACTGAAGCTTTCTTT	CASSSRRRTEAFF
TRBV6-5	once	-	TRBJ2-3	TGTGCCAGCAGAGACGACAGGCGCTCGACAGATACGCAGTATTTT	CASRDDRRSTDTQYF
TRBV5-1	-	-	TRBJ2-5	TGCGCCAGCAGCTTGGTGCAAGAGACCCAGTACTTC	CASSLVQETQYF
TRBV29-1	-	-	TRBJ2-3	TGCAGCCTAACTACCAGCACAGATACGCAGTATTTT	CSLTTSTDTQYF